These T cell receptor beta chains were read from a single sample in a study of T cell changes during pregnancy in multiple sclerosis. Sequencing used immunoSEQ multiplex PCR; TCRdb keeps in-frame clones, though not all of them. The profile shows about 38,000 clones, more than 85% of them singletons. The specimen comprised CD8+ T cells from peripheral blood mononuclear cells, sampled in the third trimester of pregnancy. The receptors stem from a female donor with multiple sclerosis, enrolled in a pregnancy study. The CDR3 runs from the conserved cysteine through the conserved F or W. The D gene is left open where the match is weak. Expanded clones get a size class; other rows say once, few or many, or leave the size out.

cdr3_aa,cdr3_nt,j_call,clone_size,d_call,v_call
CASKFNQGYEQYF,TGTGCCAGCAAATTCAACCAGGGGTACGAGCAGTACTTC,TRBJ2-7,NA,NA,TRBV6-1
CASSGGFYNEQFF,TGTGCCAGCAGCGGAGGCTTCTACAATGAGCAGTTCTTC,TRBJ2-1,NA,NA,TRBV9
CASSPILQGETNIQYF,TGTGCCAGCAGTCCCATACTACAGGGTGAGACAAACATTCAGTACTTC,TRBJ2-4,NA,NA,TRBV27
CAWVGGTGGFSYEQYF,TGTGCCTGGGTGGGGGGGACAGGAGGATTCTCCTACGAGCAGTACTTC,TRBJ2-7,NA,NA,TRBV30
CASSSGPATQYF,TGTGCCAGCAGCTCGGGTCCGGCTACGCAGTATTTT,TRBJ2-3,NA,NA,TRBV5-6
CALGTAEAFF,TGTGCCCTAGGGACAGCTGAAGCTTTCTTT,TRBJ1-1,NA,TRBD1,TRBV11-2
CATLPGTSGGVNEQFF,TGTGCCACTCTTCCCGGGACTAGCGGGGGGGTTAATGAGCAGTTCTTC,TRBJ2-1,NA,TRBD2,TRBV19
CASSHPPEGLYEQYF,TGTGCCAGCAGCCACCCCCCGGAGGGACTTTACGAGCAGTACTTC,TRBJ2-7,NA,NA,TRBV14
CASSHRDNPYEQYF,TGTGCCAGTAGTCACCGGGACAATCCCTACGAGCAGTACTTC,TRBJ2-7,NA,NA,TRBV19
CASSSPGQASPLHF,TGTGCCAGCAGTTCCCCGGGACAGGCGTCGCCCCTCCACTTT,TRBJ1-6,NA,TRBD1,TRBV5-4
CASSLEGDYTEAFF,TGTGCCAGCAGCTTGGAAGGGGACTACACTGAAGCTTTCTTT,TRBJ1-1,NA,NA,TRBV5-6
CASSKGLRTGKGNIQYF,TGTGCCAGCAGCAAAGGATTGCGGACAGGGAAGGGTAACATTCAGTACTTC,TRBJ2-4,NA,NA,TRBV21-1
CASSEGTRPRDTQYF,TGTGCCAGCAGTGAAGGGACTAGGCCGAGGGATACGCAGTATTTT,TRBJ2-3,NA,TRBD2,TRBV2
CASNSEGALSYEQYF,TGTGCCAGCAATTCAGAGGGGGCCCTCTCCTACGAGCAGTACTTC,TRBJ2-7,NA,TRBD1,TRBV6-6
CATSITGVQNTEAFF,TGCGCCACCAGCATCACAGGGGTACAGAACACTGAAGCTTTCTTT,TRBJ1-1,NA,TRBD1,TRBV5-1
CASSPGQGSTEAFF,TGTGCCAGCAGCCCGGGACAGGGTAGCACTGAAGCTTTCTTT,TRBJ1-1,once,TRBD1,TRBV6-5
CASSLSLGTGLSEQYF,TGTGCCAGCAGCTTAAGTCTAGGGACAGGGTTGTCCGAGCAGTACTTC,TRBJ2-7,NA,TRBD1,TRBV13
CASRRLAGGTGELFF,TGTGCCAGCAGGCGTCTAGCGGGGGGAACCGGGGAGCTGTTTTTT,TRBJ2-2,NA,TRBD2,TRBV13
CASSYPNSNIQYF,TGTGCCAGCAGTTACCCAAACTCAAACATTCAGTACTTC,TRBJ2-4,NA,NA,TRBV6-5
CASTTSGDTQYF,TGTGCCAGCACTACTAGTGGAGATACGCAGTATTTT,TRBJ2-3,NA,NA,TRBV5-6
CASSLENRGTHGAQYF,TGTGCCAGCAGCTTGGAGAACAGGGGTACTCACGGGGCGCAGTATTTT,TRBJ2-3,NA,TRBD1,TRBV5-6
CASSDRGGGPQETQYF,TGTGCCAGCAGCGACCGGGGAGGAGGGCCCCAAGAGACCCAGTACTTC,TRBJ2-5,once,NA,TRBV9
CASSSPRTGSATEAFF,TGTGCCAGCAGTTCCCCCAGGACAGGGTCCGCCACTGAAGCTTTCTTT,TRBJ1-1,NA,TRBD1,TRBV6-5
CASSLLPGVEYGYTF,TGTGCCAGCAGCTTGCTCCCGGGGGTGGAGTATGGCTACACCTTC,TRBJ1-2,NA,NA,TRBV5-6
CASSNRQGGDNEQFF,TGTGCCAGCAGTAACAGACAGGGAGGTGACAATGAGCAGTTCTTC,TRBJ2-1,NA,NA,TRBV6-1
CASSGIEEYVGELFF,TGTGCCAGCAGTGGTATAGAGGAGTATGTCGGGGAGCTGTTTTTT,TRBJ2-2,NA,NA,TRBV2
CASSFAGIGGYTF,TGTGCCAGCAGTTTCGCGGGGATAGGTGGCTACACCTTC,TRBJ1-2,NA,NA,TRBV28
CASSPRDWGDPGNTEAFF,TGTGCCAGTAGTCCGAGGGACTGGGGGGATCCGGGAAACACTGAAGCTTTCTTT,TRBJ1-1,NA,NA,TRBV19
CASSAPQLGPSSDTQYF,TGTGCCAGCAGCGCCCCTCAACTAGGACCCTCCTCAGATACGCAGTATTTT,TRBJ2-3,once,NA,TRBV9
CASSLDPQGRGVYNEQFF,TGCGCCAGCAGCTTGGATCCCCAAGGGCGGGGGGTTTACAATGAGCAGTTCTTC,TRBJ2-1,NA,TRBD2,TRBV5-1
CASSYSAGPNSPLHF,TGTGCCAGCAGTTACTCAGCAGGCCCTAATTCACCCCTCCACTTT,TRBJ1-6,NA,NA,TRBV6-5
CASSQDDNYNEQFF,TGTGCCAGCAGCCAAGACGACAACTACAATGAGCAGTTCTTC,TRBJ2-1,once,NA,TRBV14
CASSEGSAGGIYEQYF,TGTGCCAGCAGTGAGGGGTCGGCAGGGGGTATCTACGAGCAGTACTTC,TRBJ2-7,NA,TRBD1,TRBV2
CASTGGGEQETQYF,TGTGCCAGCACCGGGGGAGGGGAACAAGAGACCCAGTACTTC,TRBJ2-5,NA,TRBD2,TRBV9
CASGEGGGTDTQYF,TGTGCCAGCGGAGAAGGAGGCGGCACAGATACGCAGTATTTT,TRBJ2-3,NA,NA,TRBV25-1
CASSPNTGGASFEQYF,TGCGCCAGCAGCCCTAATACGGGGGGCGCGTCCTTCGAGCAGTACTTC,TRBJ2-7,NA,NA,TRBV4-1
CASSFPAGGSYEQYF,TGTGCCAGCAGTTTCCCTGCAGGGGGCTCCTACGAGCAGTACTTC,TRBJ2-7,NA,TRBD1,TRBV28
CASSLQGGTYGYTF,TGTGCCAGCAGCTTGCAGGGAGGAACCTATGGCTACACCTTC,TRBJ1-2,NA,NA,TRBV5-5
CSVHPGDYNEQFF,TGCAGCGTCCATCCAGGGGACTACAATGAGCAGTTCTTC,TRBJ2-1,NA,NA,TRBV29-1
CASSPGTGGFLGEKLFF,TGTGCCAGCAGTCCCGGGACAGGGGGCTTTTTAGGAGAAAAACTGTTTTTT,TRBJ1-4,NA,TRBD1,TRBV5-8
CASRPGQGGEKLFF,TGTGCCAGCAGGCCGGGACAGGGAGGGGAAAAACTGTTTTTT,TRBJ1-4,NA,TRBD1,TRBV6-5
CASSLWAGNTGELFF,TGTGCCAGCAGTTTATGGGCGGGTAACACCGGGGAGCTGTTTTTT,TRBJ2-2,NA,NA,TRBV27
CASSLERANTEAFF,TGTGCCAGCAGCTTAGAGAGGGCGAACACTGAAGCTTTCTTT,TRBJ1-1,NA,NA,TRBV13
CASSLYRGSVETQYF,TGTGCCAGCAGCCTTTACAGGGGTTCAGTTGAGACCCAGTACTTC,TRBJ2-5,NA,TRBD1,TRBV14
CASSEIVHEQYF,TGTGCCAGCAGTGAAATCGTCCACGAGCAGTACTTC,TRBJ2-7,NA,NA,TRBV6-1
CASSILAGDTDTQYF,TGTGCCAGCAGTATTCTGGCGGGGGACACAGATACGCAGTATTTT,TRBJ2-3,NA,TRBD2,TRBV6-1
CAWEGTANEQFF,TGTGCGTGGGAGGGGACGGCGAATGAGCAGTTCTTC,TRBJ2-1,NA,TRBD2,TRBV5-4
CASSLGRDREHGYTF,TGTGCCAGCAGCTTAGGTCGGGATCGGGAACACGGCTACACCTTC,TRBJ1-2,NA,NA,TRBV13
CASSPGLGESSYEQYF,TGCGCCAGCAGCCCCGGGTTGGGTGAGAGCTCCTACGAGCAGTACTTC,TRBJ2-7,NA,NA,TRBV5-1
CASSLGRDISAEQYF,TGTGCCAGCAGCTTAGGCCGGGACATATCGGCCGAGCAGTACTTC,TRBJ2-7,NA,NA,TRBV11-2
CASSRTMNTEAFF,TGTGCCAGCAGTAGAACTATGAACACTGAAGCTTTCTTT,TRBJ1-1,once,NA,TRBV6-1
CAISASYTGELFF,TGTGCCATCAGTGCGTCCTACACCGGGGAGCTGTTTTTT,TRBJ2-2,NA,NA,TRBV10-3
CASSPGTGGNIQYF,TGTGCCAGCAGTCCCGGGACAGGGGGGAACATTCAGTACTTC,TRBJ2-4,NA,TRBD1,TRBV27
CASLTLRVAQETQYF,TGTGCCAGCCTAACCCTGAGGGTCGCTCAAGAGACCCAGTACTTC,TRBJ2-5,NA,NA,TRBV2